Below are 13 T cell receptor beta chains sequenced from a single sample in a study of T cell responses to AZD1222 COVID-19 vaccine. Sequenced by immunoSEQ multiplex PCR; TCRdb stores in-frame clones only, minus some. Of about 200,000 clones in the sample, roughly 92% were seen once. The sample here was peripheral blood, taken 28 days after the second dose of the MenACWY control vaccine. These receptors all stem from an adult who received the MenACWY meningococcal vaccine as a control.

V gene TRBV6-1 combines with J gene TRBJ1-2; weak D call: TRBD1 (5 bases). The germline V gene has CDR1 MNHNS and CDR2 SASEGT. V shed 1 base and J shed 3 bases, with 12 bases lying between them. The CDR3 spans 15 residues. The chain's CDR3 is CASSEDTGTHYGYTF. The CDR3 coding sequence is TGTGCCAGCAGTGAAGACACCGGGACCCACTATGGCTACACCTTC.

The chain recombines TRBV5-1 with TRBJ1-1; D unresolved. This CDR3 is 14 amino acids long. Germline V lookup: CDR1 SGHRS, CDR2 YFSETQ. Trimming left V 3 bases short and J 1 base short, with 10 bases between. CDR3 in DNA: TGCGCCAGCAGCTCGGACTCCTGGAACACTGAAGCTTTCTTT. Translated: CASSSDSWNTEAFF. The whole variable domain, remainder taken from reference TRBV5-1 and TRBJ1-1, is KAGVTQTPRYLIKTRGQQVTLSCSPISGHRSVSWYQQTPGQGLQFLFEYFSETQRNKGNFPGRFSGRQFSNSRSEMNVSTLELGDSALYLCASSSDSWNTEAFFGQGTRLTVV.

The chain couples TRBV14 to TRBJ2-1; the D is unclear. The CDR3 extends over 14 amino acids. Trimming pared 2 bases from V and 7 bases from J, leaving 12 bases between. Germline values: CDR1 SGHDN, CDR2 FVKESK. CDR3 bases: TGTGCCAGCAGCCAAATTCGGGCTAGGAATGAGCAGTTCTTC. Its protein is CASSQIRARNEQFF.

This clone was observed once. The chain is built from TRBV9 and TRBJ2-1; weak D call: TRBD2 (7 bases). This CDR3 is built from 17 residues. The germline V gene encodes CDR1 SGDLS and CDR2 YYNGEE. V was cut by 0 bases and J by 4 bases, with 17 bases left in between. This CDR3 is CASSVALISGTYNEQFF. As DNA, the CDR3 is TGTGCCAGCAGCGTAGCACTAATCAGCGGGACATACAATGAGCAGTTCTTC.

This rearrangement joins TRBV1 to TRBJ2-1; the table gives TRBD2 as D, unverified against the DNA. TRBV1 is flagged as a pseudogene. The length of the CDR3 is 17 residues. The CDR3: CTSTPTSGRAHNNEQFF. As DNA, the CDR3 is TGCACCAGCACCCCGACTAGCGGGAGGGCCCATAACAATGAGCAGTTCTTC.

As concerns this clone: One end of the junction varies from germline; a read error may be responsible. The chain couples TRBV11-3 to TRBJ2-7; D gene ambiguous. This CDR3 is 14 amino acids long. From germline, CDR1 is SGHNT and CDR2 YENEEA. As DNA, the CDR3 is TGTGCCAGCAGCTTATTACAGTCGTCCTCCGAGCAGTACTTC. Translation gives CASSLLQSSSEQYF.

This chain uses TRBV3-1 (or the pseudogene TRBV3-2) with TRBJ1-4; perhaps TRBD1 as D (5 bases). CDR1 is LGHDT and CDR2 is YNNKEL in the germline V gene (reference sequence). There are 16 residues in the CDR3. The V gene lost 4 bases and the J gene lost 3 bases, with 15 bases spanning the gap. The CDR3 here is CASSRGSTDPNEKLFF. CDR3 coding DNA: TGTGCCAGCAGCCGGGGGTCGACAGATCCTAATGAAAAACTGTTTTTT.

The chain uses TRBV6-5 and TRBJ2-1, with 8 bases identical to TRBD1. CDR3 length: 15 residues. Unmatched junction bases numbered 6, after V lost 4 bases and J lost 4 bases. Germline V gene data show CDR1 as MNHEY and CDR2 as SVGAGI. In DNA form, the CDR3 reads TGTGCCAGCAGTTCAAGACAGGGGAAGTACAATGAGCAGTTCTTC. Translation: CASSSRQGKYNEQFF.

CDR3 loop: CASRAGSSYEQYF. CDR3 nucleotide sequence: TGTGCCAGTAGGGCGGGAAGCTCCTACGAGCAGTACTTC. The chain couples TRBV19 to TRBJ2-7; tentatively, D is TRBD2 (6 bases). CDR3 length: 13 amino acids. V lost 6 bases and J 0 bases, leaving 9 bases between the germline ends. Germline assignment: CDR1 LNHDA and CDR2 SQIVND (reference sequence).

The chain recombines TRBV6-1 with TRBJ1-2, with D perhaps matching TRBD1 (5 bases). V was pared by 3 bases and J by 2 bases, with 10 bases between. CDR1 and CDR2 (germline): MNHNS, SASEGT. This CDR3 comprises 14 residues. The CDR3 protein is CASSEADRNYGYTF. In DNA, the CDR3 is TGTGCCAGCAGTGAGGCAGACAGAAACTATGGCTACACCTTC.

The DNA of the CDR3 is TGCGCCAGCAGCCAAGTGGGCAGGGTGAACACTGAAGCTTTCTTT. This gives the protein CASSQVGRVNTEAFF. The chain couples TRBV4-1 to TRBJ1-1, with D possibly TRBD1 on 5 matching bases. This CDR3 has 15 amino acids. The germline V and J ends were trimmed by 1 base and 0 bases, with 9 bases remaining between them. Germline V lookup: CDR1 MGHRA, CDR2 YSYEKL.

The genes are TRBV9 and TRBJ1-5; 7 nucleotides match TRBD1. Germline V lookup: CDR1 SGDLS, CDR2 YYNGEE. V was pared by 3 bases and J by 6 bases, with 12 bases of the junction left unmatched. This CDR3 contains 16 residues. The CDR3 reads CASSAGGQASGQPQHF. CDR3 DNA sequence: TGTGCCAGCAGCGCCGGAGGACAGGCTTCGGGTCAGCCCCAGCATTTT.

The V call is TRBV10-3, the J call TRBJ2-1; TRBD2 matches at 7 bases. The V gene end was trimmed by 4 bases and the J gene end by 7 bases; junction bases not matched to a gene: 10. CDR1 ENHRY and CDR2 SYGVKD come from the germline V gene. This CDR3 region has 15 residues. The CDR3 bases are TGTGCCATCAGTGTGGGGGAGGGCGTCAGGAATGAGCAGTTCTTC. It encodes CAISVGEGVRNEQFF.